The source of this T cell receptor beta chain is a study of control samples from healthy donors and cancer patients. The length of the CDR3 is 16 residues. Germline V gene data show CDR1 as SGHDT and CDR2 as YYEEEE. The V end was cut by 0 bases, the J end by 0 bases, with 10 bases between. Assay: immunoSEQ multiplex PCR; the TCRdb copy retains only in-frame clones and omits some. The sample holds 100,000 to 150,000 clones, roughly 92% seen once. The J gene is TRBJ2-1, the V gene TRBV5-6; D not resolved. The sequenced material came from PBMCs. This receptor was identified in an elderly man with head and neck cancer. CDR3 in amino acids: CASSLVVISSYNEQFF. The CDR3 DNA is TGTGCCAGCAGCTTGGTAGTGATTTCCTCCTACAATGAGCAGTTCTTC.